This T cell receptor beta chain was documented in a study of blood T cell repertoires in COVID-19. Study information: T cells, B-cell-depleted T cells, or PBMCs provided the cDNA or gDNA that served as material.

CDR1 and CDR2 from the germline V gene are SQVTM and ANQGSEA. The CDR3 runs 14 residues. V dropped 6 bases and J dropped 6 bases, with 20 bases sitting between them. Clones were read by immunoSEQ multiplex PCR, and TCRdb kept only the in-frame ones, dropping some. The data hold about 200,000 clones, with 86% observed a single time. The sample comprised peripheral blood. This receptor was identified in a woman in her 70s with acute or convalescent COVID-19. The genes are TRBV29-1 and TRBJ1-1, with D unresolved. For the CDR3, the DNA is TGCAGCGTCCTGATCCCCTCATCCCCGGCTGAAGCTTTCTTT. This codes for CSVLIPSSPAEAFF. Using reference TRBV29-1 and TRBJ1-1 for the parts outside the CDR3, the full variable domain is SAVISQKPSRDICQRGTSLTIQCQVDSQVTMMFWYRQQPGQSLTLIATANQGSEATYESGFVIDKFPISRPNLTFSTLTVSNMSPEDSSIYLCSVLIPSSPAEAFFGQGTRLTVV.